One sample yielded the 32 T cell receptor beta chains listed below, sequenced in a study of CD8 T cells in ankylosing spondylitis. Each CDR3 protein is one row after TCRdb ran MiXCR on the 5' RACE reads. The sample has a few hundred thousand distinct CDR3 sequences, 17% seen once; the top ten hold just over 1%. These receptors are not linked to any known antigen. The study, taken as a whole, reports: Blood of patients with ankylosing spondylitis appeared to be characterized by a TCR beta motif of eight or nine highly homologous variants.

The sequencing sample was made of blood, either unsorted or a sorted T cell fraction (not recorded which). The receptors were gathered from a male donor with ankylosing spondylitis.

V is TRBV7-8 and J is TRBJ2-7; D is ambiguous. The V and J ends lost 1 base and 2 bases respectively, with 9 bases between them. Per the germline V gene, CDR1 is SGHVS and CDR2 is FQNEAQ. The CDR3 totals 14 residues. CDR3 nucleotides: TGTGCCAGCAGCTTAGAGGTCTTACCCTACGAGCAGTACTTC. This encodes CASSLEVLPYEQYF.

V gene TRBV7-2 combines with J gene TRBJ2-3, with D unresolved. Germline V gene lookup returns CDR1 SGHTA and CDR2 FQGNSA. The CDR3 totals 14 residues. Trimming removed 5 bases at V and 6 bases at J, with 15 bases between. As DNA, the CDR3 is TGTGCCAGCAGCCTCTTTTATTTTGGGGATACGCAGTATTTT. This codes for CASSLFYFGDTQYF.

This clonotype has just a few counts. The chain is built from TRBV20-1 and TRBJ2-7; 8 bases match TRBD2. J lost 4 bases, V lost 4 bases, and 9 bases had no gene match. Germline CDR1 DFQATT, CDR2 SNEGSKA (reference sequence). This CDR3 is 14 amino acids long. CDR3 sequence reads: CSATAGAPRYEQYF. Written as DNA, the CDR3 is TGCAGTGCTACAGCGGGGGCCCCCAGGTACGAGCAGTACTTC.

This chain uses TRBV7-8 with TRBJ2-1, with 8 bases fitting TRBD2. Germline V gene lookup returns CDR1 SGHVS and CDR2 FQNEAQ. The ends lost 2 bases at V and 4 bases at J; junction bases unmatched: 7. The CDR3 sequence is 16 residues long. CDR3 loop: CASSLFQERGYNEQFF. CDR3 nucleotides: TGTGCCAGCAGCTTATTTCAGGAGCGGGGGTACAATGAGCAGTTCTTC.

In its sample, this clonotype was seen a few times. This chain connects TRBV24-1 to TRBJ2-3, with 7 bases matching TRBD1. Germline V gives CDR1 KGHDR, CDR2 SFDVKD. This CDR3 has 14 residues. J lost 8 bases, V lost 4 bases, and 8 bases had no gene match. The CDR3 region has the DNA TGTGCCACCAGTGACCCCCGGACAGGAGCTACGCAGTATTTT. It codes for CATSDPRTGATQYF.

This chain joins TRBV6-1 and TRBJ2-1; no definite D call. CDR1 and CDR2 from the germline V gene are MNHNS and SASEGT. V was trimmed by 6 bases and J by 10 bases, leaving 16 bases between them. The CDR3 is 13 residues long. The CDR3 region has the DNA TGTGCCAGCAGGCGGACGCCTGAGACAGAGCAGTTCTTC. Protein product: CASRRTPETEQFF.

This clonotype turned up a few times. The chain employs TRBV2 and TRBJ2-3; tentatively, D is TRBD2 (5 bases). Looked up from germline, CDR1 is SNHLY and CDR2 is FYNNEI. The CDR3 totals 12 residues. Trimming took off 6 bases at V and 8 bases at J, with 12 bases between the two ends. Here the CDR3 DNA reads TGTGCCAGCAGAAGGAGGACTTCTACGCAGTATTTT. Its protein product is CASRRRTSTQYF. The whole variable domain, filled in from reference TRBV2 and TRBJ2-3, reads EPEVTQTPSHQVTQMGQEVILRCVPISNHLYFYWYRQILGQKVEFLVSFYNNEISEKSEIFDDQFSVERPDGSNFTLKIRSTKLEDSAMYFCASRRRTSTQYFGPGTRLTVL.

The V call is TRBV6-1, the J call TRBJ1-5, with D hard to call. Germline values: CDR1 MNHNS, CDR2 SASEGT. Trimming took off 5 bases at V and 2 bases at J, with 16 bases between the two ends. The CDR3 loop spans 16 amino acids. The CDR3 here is CASSPLFEGGNQPQHF. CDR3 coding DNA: TGTGCCAGCAGTCCTCTCTTTGAGGGCGGCAATCAGCCCCAGCATTTT.

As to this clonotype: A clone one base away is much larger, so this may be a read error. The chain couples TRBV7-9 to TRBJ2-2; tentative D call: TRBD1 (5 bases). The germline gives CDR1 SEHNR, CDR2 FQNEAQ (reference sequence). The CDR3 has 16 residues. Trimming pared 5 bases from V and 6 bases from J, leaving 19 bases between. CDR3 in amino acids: CASSPQAPRASGELFF. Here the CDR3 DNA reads TGTGCCAGCAGCCCTCAGGCGCCCAGGGCCTCCGGGGAGCTGTTTTTT.

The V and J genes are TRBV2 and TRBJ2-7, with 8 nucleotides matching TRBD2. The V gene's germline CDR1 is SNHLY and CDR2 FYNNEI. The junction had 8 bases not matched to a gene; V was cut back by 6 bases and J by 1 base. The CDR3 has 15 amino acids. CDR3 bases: TGTGCCAGCAGGTTTCAGGGCGGGGGGTCCTACGAGCAGTACTTC. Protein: CASRFQGGGSYEQYF.

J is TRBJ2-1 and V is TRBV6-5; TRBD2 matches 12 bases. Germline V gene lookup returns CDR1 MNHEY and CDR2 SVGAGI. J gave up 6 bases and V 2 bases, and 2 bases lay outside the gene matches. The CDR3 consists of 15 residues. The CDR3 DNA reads TGTGCCAGCAGTTACGGACTAGCGGGGAGCAATGAGCAGTTCTTC. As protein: CASSYGLAGSNEQFF.

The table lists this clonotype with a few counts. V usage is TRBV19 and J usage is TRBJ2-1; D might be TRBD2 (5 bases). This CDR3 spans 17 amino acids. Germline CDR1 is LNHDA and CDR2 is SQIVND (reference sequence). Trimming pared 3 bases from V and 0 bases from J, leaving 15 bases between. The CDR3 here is CASSIPGVGSSYNEQFF. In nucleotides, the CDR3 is TGTGCCAGTAGTATCCCCGGGGTCGGAAGCTCCTACAATGAGCAGTTCTTC.

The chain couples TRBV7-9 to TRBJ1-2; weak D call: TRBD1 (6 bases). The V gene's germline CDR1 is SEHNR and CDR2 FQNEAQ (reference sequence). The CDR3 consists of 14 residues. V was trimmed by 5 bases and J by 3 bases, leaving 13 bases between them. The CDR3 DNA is TGTGCCAGCAGCGTAACCCCAGGGGACTATGGCTACACCTTC. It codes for CASSVTPGDYGYTF.

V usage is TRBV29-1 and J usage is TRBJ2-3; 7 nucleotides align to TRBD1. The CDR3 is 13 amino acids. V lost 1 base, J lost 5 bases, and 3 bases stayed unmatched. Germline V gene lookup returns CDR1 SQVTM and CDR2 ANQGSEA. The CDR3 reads CSVEGQGQDTQYF. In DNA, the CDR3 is TGCAGCGTTGAAGGACAGGGACAAGATACGCAGTATTTT.

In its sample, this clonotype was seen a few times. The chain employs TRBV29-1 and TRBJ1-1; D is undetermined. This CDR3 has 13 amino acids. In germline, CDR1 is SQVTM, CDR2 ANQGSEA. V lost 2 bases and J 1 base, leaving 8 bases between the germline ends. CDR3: CSVELAANTEAFF. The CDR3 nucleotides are TGCAGCGTTGAATTGGCGGCGAACACTGAAGCTTTCTTT. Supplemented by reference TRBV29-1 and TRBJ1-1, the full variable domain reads SAVISQKPSRDICQRGTSLTIQCQVDSQVTMMFWYRQQPGQSLTLIATANQGSEATYESGFVIDKFPISRPNLTFSTLTVSNMSPEDSSIYLCSVELAANTEAFFGQGTRLTVV.

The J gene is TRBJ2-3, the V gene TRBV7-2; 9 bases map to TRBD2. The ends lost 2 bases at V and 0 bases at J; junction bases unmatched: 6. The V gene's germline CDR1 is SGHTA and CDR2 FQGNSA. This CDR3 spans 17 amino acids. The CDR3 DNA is TGTGCCAGCAGCTTACTAGCGGGAACCTTTAGCACAGATACGCAGTATTTT. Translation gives CASSLLAGTFSTDTQYF.

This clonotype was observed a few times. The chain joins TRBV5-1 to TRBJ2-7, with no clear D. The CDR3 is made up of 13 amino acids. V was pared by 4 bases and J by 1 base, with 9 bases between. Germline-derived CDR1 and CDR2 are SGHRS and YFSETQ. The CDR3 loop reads CASSRSASYEQYF. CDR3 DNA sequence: TGCGCCAGCAGCCGGAGCGCGTCCTACGAGCAGTACTTC.

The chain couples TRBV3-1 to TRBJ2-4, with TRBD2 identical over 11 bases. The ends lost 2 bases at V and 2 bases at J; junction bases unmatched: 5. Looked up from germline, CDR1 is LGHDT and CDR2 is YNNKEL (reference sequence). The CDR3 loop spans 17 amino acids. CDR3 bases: TGTGCCAGCAGCCAACAAGGGACTAGCGGACCCAAAAACATTCAGTACTTC. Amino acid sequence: CASSQQGTSGPKNIQYF.

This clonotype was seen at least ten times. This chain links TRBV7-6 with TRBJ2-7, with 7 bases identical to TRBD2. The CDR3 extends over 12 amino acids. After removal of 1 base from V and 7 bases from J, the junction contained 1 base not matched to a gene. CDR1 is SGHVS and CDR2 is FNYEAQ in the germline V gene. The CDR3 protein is CASSLEGGEQYF. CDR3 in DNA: TGTGCCAGCAGCTTAGAGGGAGGGGAGCAGTACTTC.

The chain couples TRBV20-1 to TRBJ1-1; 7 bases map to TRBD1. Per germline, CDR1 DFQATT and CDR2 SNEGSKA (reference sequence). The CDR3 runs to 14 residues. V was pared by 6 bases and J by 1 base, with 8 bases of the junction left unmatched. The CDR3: CSATEGARNTEAFF. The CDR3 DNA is TGCAGTGCAACTGAGGGGGCGCGGAACACTGAAGCTTTCTTT.

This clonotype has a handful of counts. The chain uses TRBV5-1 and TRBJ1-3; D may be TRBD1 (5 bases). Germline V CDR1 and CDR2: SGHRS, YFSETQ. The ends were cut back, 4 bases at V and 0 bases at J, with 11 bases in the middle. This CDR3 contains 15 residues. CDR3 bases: TGCGCCAGCAGCCAGACAGCCAGCTCTGGAAACACCATATATTTT. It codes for CASSQTASSGNTIYF.

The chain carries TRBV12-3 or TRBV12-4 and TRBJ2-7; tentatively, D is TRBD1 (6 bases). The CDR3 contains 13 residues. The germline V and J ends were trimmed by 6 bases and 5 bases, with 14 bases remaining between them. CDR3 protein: CASRSGTPHEQYF. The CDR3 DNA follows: TGTGCCAGCAGGTCCGGGACACCCCACGAGCAGTACTTC.

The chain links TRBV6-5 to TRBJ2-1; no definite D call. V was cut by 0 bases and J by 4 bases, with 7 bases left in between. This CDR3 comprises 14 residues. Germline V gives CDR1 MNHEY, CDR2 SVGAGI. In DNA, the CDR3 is TGTGCCAGCAGTTACTCGAAATCATACAATGAGCAGTTCTTC. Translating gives CASSYSKSYNEQFF.

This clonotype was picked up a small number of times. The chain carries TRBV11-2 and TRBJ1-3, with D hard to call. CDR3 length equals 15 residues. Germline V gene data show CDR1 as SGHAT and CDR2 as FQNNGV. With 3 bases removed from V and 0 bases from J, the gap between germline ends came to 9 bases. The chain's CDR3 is CASSFGQTSGNTIYF. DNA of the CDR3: TGTGCCAGCAGCTTTGGGCAGACCTCTGGAAACACCATATATTTT.

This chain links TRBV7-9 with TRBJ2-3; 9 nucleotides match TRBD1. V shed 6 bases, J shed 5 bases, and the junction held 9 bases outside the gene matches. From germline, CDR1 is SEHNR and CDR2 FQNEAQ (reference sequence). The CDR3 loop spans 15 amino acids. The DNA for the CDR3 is TGTGCCAGCAGGCAAACAGGGGGCCGGAGAGATACGCAGTATTTT. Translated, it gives CASRQTGGRRDTQYF.

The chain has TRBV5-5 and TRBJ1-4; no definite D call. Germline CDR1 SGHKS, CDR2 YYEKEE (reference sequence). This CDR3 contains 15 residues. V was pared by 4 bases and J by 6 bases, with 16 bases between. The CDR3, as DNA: TGTGCCAGCAGCCCCCTGTCTGTCCAGCATGAAAAACTGTTTTTT. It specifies CASSPLSVQHEKLFF.

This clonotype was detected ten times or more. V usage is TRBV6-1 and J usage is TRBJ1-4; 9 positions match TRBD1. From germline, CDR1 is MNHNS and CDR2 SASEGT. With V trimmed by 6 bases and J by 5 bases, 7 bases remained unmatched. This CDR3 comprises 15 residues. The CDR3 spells CASSPAGTGNEKLFF. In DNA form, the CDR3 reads TGTGCCAGCAGCCCGGCGGGGACAGGGAATGAAAAACTGTTTTTT.

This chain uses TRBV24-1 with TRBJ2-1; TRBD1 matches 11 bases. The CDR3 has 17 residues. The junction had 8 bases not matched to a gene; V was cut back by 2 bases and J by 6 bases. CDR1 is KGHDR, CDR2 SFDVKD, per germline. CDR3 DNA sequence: TGTGCCACCAGTGATTCACCGAGGACAGGGGGCTTCAATGAGCAGTTCTTC. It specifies CATSDSPRTGGFNEQFF.

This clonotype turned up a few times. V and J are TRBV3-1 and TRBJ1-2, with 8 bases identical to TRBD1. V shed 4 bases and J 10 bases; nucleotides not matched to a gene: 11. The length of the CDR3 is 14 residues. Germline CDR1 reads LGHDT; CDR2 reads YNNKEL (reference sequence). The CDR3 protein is CASSPLLGTGAYTF. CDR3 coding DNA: TGTGCCAGCAGCCCATTACTCGGGACAGGTGCCTACACCTTC.

CDR3 nucleotide sequence: TGCAGTGCTAGAGGCGGGACCGTAGTAGGGCAGTTCTTC. It is translated as CSARGGTVVGQFF. This chain links TRBV20-1 with TRBJ2-1; TRBD2 is a possible D gene (6 bases). Trimming took off 1 base at V and 12 bases at J, with 16 bases between the two ends. This CDR3 has 13 amino acids. Per germline, CDR1 DFQATT and CDR2 SNEGSKA (reference sequence).

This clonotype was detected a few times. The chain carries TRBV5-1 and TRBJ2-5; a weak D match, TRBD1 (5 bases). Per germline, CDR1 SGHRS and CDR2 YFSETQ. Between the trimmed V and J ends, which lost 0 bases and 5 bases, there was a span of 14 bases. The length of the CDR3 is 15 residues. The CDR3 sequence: CASSLGTTDPETQYF. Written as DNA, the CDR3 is TGCGCCAGCAGCTTGGGGACAACGGATCCGGAGACCCAGTACTTC.

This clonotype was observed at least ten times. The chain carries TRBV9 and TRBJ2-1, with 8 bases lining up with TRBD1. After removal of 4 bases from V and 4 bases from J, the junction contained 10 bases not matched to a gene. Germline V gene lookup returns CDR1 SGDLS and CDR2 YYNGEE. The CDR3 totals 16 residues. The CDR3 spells CASSPHGDRRYNEQFF. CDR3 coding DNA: TGTGCCAGCAGCCCCCACGGGGACAGGAGGTACAATGAGCAGTTCTTC.